These T cell receptor beta chains were read from a single sample in a study of shared clonotypes between healthy human individuals. Some clones are missing from TCRdb's copy, which holds only in-frame ones; the method was immunoSEQ multiplex PCR. Of around 1.6 million clones in the sample, under 99% were seen once. Sequencing used naive CD4+ T cells sorted from blood. The receptors originated from a man aged 25-40 years in good health. Both conserved end residues are part of each CDR3. The D gene is left open where the match is weak. Some rows mark clone size as missing; the rest say once, few, many or name a class of expanded clone.

d_gene,v_gene,j_gene,len,abundance,CDR3aa,CDR3nt
NA,TRBV7-3,TRBJ2-1,13,NA,CASSRGQFGEQFF,TGTGCCAGCAGCCGAGGTCAATTCGGTGAGCAGTTCTTC
TRBD2,TRBV15,TRBJ2-5,16,once,CATSSGSKRENPFEYF,TGTGCCACCAGCAGTGGTTCGAAGCGGGAGAATCCATTCGAGTACTTC
TRBD1,TRBV29-1,TRBJ1-2,12,NA,CSVGDRGFGYTF,TGCAGCGTTGGGGACAGGGGATTCGGCTACACCTTC
NA,TRBV19,TRBJ1-5,16,NA,CASTPYQGIRNQPQHF,TGTGCCAGTACCCCCTATCAGGGGATACGCAATCAGCCCCAGCATTTT
NA,TRBV6-1,TRBJ2-1,13,NA,CASTIGVYNEQFF,TGTGCCAGCACCATCGGGGTTTACAATGAGCAGTTCTTC
TRBD1,TRBV5-1,TRBJ1-3,15,NA,CASSVTGVSGNTIYF,TGCGCCAGCAGCGTGACAGGGGTCTCTGGAAACACCATATATTTT
NA,TRBV19,TRBJ2-1,15,NA,CASSKGEVGDNEQFF,TGTGCCAGTAGTAAGGGGGAAGTGGGGGACAATGAGCAGTTCTTC
NA,TRBV9,TRBJ2-3,14,NA,CASSSEGQVDTQYF,TGTGCCAGCAGCTCGGAGGGCCAGGTAGATACGCAGTATTTT
NA,TRBV28,TRBJ1-5,16,NA,CASRLWRSRGNQPQHF,TGTGCCAGCAGGTTATGGAGGAGCCGCGGTAACCAGCCCCAGCATTTT
TRBD1,TRBV9,TRBJ1-2,14,NA,CASSVGTGIYGYTF,TGTGCCAGCAGCGTTGGGACAGGGATCTATGGCTACACCTTC
NA,TRBV18,TRBJ2-3,17,NA,CASSPPRGTSSTDTQYF,TGTGCCAGCTCACCACCTAGGGGGACCTCTAGCACAGATACGCAGTATTTT
TRBD2,TRBV7-2,TRBJ2-7,16,NA,CASSLGSGKASYEQYF,TGTGCCAGCAGCTTAGGCAGCGGGAAGGCTTCCTACGAGCAGTACTTC
TRBD1,TRBV9,TRBJ2-1,13,NA,CASSVSPGTGLLF,TGTGCCAGCAGCGTAAGTCCCGGGACAGGACTCCTCTTC
NA,TRBV29-1,TRBJ2-5,14,once,CSAAKGGYQETQYF,TGCAGCGCCGCGAAAGGCGGGTACCAAGAGACCCAGTACTTC
NA,TRBV7-2,TRBJ1-5,15,NA,CASSLRRGDNQPQHF,TGTGCCAGCAGCTTAAGGAGGGGGGACAATCAGCCCCAGCATTTT
NA,TRBV10-2,TRBJ1-2,13,NA,CASRETANYGYTF,TGCGCCAGCAGAGAAACAGCTAACTATGGCTACACCTTC
TRBD2,TRBV7-9,TRBJ2-7,16,NA,CASSLAGLAGGYEQYF,TGTGCCAGCAGCTTAGCAGGACTAGCGGGCGGGTACGAGCAGTACTTC
TRBD1,TRBV4-3,TRBJ1-1,15,NA,CASSQGYRGQPEAFF,TGCGCCAGCAGCCAAGGTTACAGGGGGCAGCCTGAAGCTTTCTTT
NA,TRBV28,TRBJ1-4,16,NA,CASSLGVRTENEKLFF,TGTGCCAGCAGTTTAGGGGTTCGGACAGAAAATGAAAAACTGTTTTTT
NA,TRBV11-2,TRBJ1-2,13,NA,CASSSGRVAGYTF,TGTGCCAGCTCATCGGGCAGGGTGGCAGGCTACACCTTC
TRBD2,TRBV11-3,TRBJ2-3,17,NA,CASSRGGLAGQTDTQYF,TGTGCCAGCAGCCGAGGGGGCCTAGCGGGACAAACAGATACGCAGTATTTT
NA,TRBV28,TRBJ2-2,13,NA,CASRTQGTGELFF,TGTGCCAGCAGAACCCAGGGGACCGGGGAGCTGTTTTTT
NA,TRBV7-9,TRBJ1-1,13,NA,CASRGRVDTEAFF,TGTGCCAGCAGGGGCAGAGTAGACACTGAAGCTTTCTTT
NA,TRBV5-1,TRBJ2-3,15,NA,CASSFPDLNTDTQYF,TGCGCCAGCAGCTTCCCGGATCTAAACACAGATACGCAGTATTTT
NA,TRBV20-1,TRBJ2-1,11,NA,CSASRSNEQFF,TGCAGTGCTAGCCGTAGCAATGAGCAGTTCTTC
NA,TRBV11-1,TRBJ1-1,14,NA,CASSFSGQATEAFF,TGTGCCAGCAGCTTCTCCGGGCAGGCCACTGAAGCTTTCTTT
NA,TRBV28,TRBJ1-1,14,NA,CASRTRGRNTEAFF,TGTGCCAGCAGAACCAGGGGCCGTAACACTGAAGCTTTCTTT
NA,TRBV12-5,TRBJ2-1,17,NA,CASCSSRGGDSYNEQFF,TGTGCTAGTTGCTCATCGCGTGGCGGGGACTCCTACAATGAGCAGTTCTTC
NA,TRBV7-2,TRBJ2-3,13,once,CASSLAEGDTQYF,TGTGCCAGCAGCTTAGCCGAGGGAGATACGCAGTATTTT
TRBD2,TRBV7-2,TRBJ2-7,16,NA,CASSPARIAGVYEQYF,TGTGCCAGCAGCCCAGCAAGGATAGCGGGAGTTTACGAGCAGTACTTC
TRBD2,TRBV29-1,TRBJ2-7,17,NA,CSVAARTSGRGSYEQYF,TGCAGCGTTGCGGCAAGGACTAGCGGGAGGGGATCCTACGAGCAGTACTTC
NA,TRBV19,TRBJ1-1,15,NA,CASSIGHQVNTEAFF,TGTGCCAGTAGTATAGGACACCAGGTGAACACTGAAGCTTTCTTT
NA,TRBV7-2,TRBJ2-2,15,NA,CASSLVSQRNGELFF,TGTGCCAGCAGCTTAGTGTCCCAAAGGAACGGGGAGCTGTTTTTT
TRBD1,TRBV5-4,TRBJ1-4,15,NA,CASSQDRGTNEKLFF,TGTGCCAGCAGTCAGGACAGGGGTACTAATGAAAAACTGTTTTTT
NA,TRBV7-7,TRBJ2-1,15,NA,CASSSRQAAYNEQFF,TGTGCCAGCAGCTCAAGACAGGCCGCCTACAATGAGCAGTTCTTC
NA,TRBV5-5,TRBJ1-5,15,NA,CASSLVTGANQPQHF,TGTGCCAGCAGCTTGGTGACGGGAGCCAATCAGCCCCAGCATTTT
TRBD1,TRBV7-6,TRBJ1-4,16,NA,CASSSTGGGLNEKLFF,TGTGCCAGCAGCTCGACAGGGGGGGGCCTTAATGAAAAACTGTTTTTT
NA,TRBV5-8,TRBJ2-1,15,NA,CASSEGTNLYNEQFF,TGTGCCAGCAGCGAAGGGACCAACCTGTACAATGAGCAGTTCTTC
TRBD2,TRBV15,TRBJ2-2,18,NA,CATRKGLAGAANTGELFF,TGTGCCACCAGGAAAGGACTAGCGGGAGCGGCGAACACCGGGGAGCTGTTTTTT
NA,TRBV28,TRBJ2-7,14,NA,CASTAGAGAYEQYF,TGTGCCAGCACCGCAGGGGCGGGAGCCTACGAGCAGTACTTC
TRBD2,TRBV7-2,TRBJ2-2,16,NA,CASSVSGRAGTGELFF,TGTGCCAGCAGCGTGAGCGGGAGGGCCGGCACCGGGGAGCTGTTTTTT
NA,TRBV5-4,TRBJ2-7,14,NA,CASSLGRTPYEQYF,TGTGCCAGCAGCTTAGGACGGACTCCCTACGAGCAGTACTTC
NA,TRBV30,TRBJ1-5,13,NA,CAWSQGSNQPQHF,TGTGCCTGGTCTCAGGGTAGCAATCAGCCCCAGCATTTT
NA,TRBV27,TRBJ2-1,12,NA,CASSPGLNEQFF,TGTGCCAGCAGCCCCGGATTGAATGAGCAGTTCTTC
NA,TRBV5-6,TRBJ2-3,11,NA,CASSFLGTQYF,TGTGCCAGCAGCTTCTTGGGTACGCAGTATTTT
TRBD1,TRBV14,TRBJ2-3,16,NA,CASSSRTGRLTDTQYF,TGTGCCAGCAGCTCACGGACAGGACGTCTCACAGATACGCAGTATTTT
TRBD1,TRBV28,TRBJ1-1,15,NA,CASSLSAGGRTEAFF,TGTGCCAGCAGTTTATCCGCAGGGGGCAGGACTGAAGCTTTCTTT
TRBD1,TRBV19,TRBJ1-1,15,NA,CASSINRGQNTEAFF,TGTGCCAGTAGTATTAACAGGGGGCAGAACACTGAAGCTTTCTTT